The 13 T cell receptor beta chains below come from one sample, sequenced in a study of cytomegalovirus exposure and HLA in healthy donors. Vbeta (60) and Jbeta (13) primers were used in the PCR. Clones were read by immunoSEQ multiplex PCR, and TCRdb kept only the in-frame ones, dropping some. The repertoire holds around 140,000 clones, over 60% seen once, with around 1.5% in the top ten. Sequenced material: PBMCs. Receptor source: a female donor in good health and CMV-seronegative.

The rearrangement uses TRBV7-2 and TRBJ2-3; 8 nucleotides match TRBD2. Unmatched junction bases numbered 7, after V lost 3 bases and J lost 5 bases. CDR3 size: 15 residues. Germline values: CDR1 SGHTA, CDR2 FQGNSA. The CDR3 sequence is CASSLRQSGGDTQYF. In nucleotides, the CDR3 is TGTGCCAGCAGCTTGAGGCAAAGCGGGGGAGATACGCAGTATTTT. Based on the CDR3 plus reference TRBV7-2 and TRBJ2-3, the full variable domain is GAGVSQSPSNKVTEKGKDVELRCDPISGHTALYWYRQSLGQGLEFLIYFQGNSAPDKSGLPSDRFSAERTGGSVSTLTIQRTQQEDSAVYLCASSLRQSGGDTQYFGPGTRLTVL.

The chain couples TRBV5-1 to TRBJ1-3, with a possible D match to TRBD1 (6 bases). The CDR3 sequence is 16 residues long. Looked up from germline, CDR1 is SGHRS and CDR2 is YFSETQ. V was trimmed by 4 bases and J by 2 bases, leaving 16 bases between them. CDR3 nucleotide sequence: TGCGCCAGCAGCCGGGACATTCTTAGCCCTGGAAACACCATATATTTT. It is translated as CASSRDILSPGNTIYF.

J is TRBJ1-1 and V is TRBV30; D is ambiguous. The CDR3 is 14 residues long. With 3 bases removed from V and 2 bases from J, the gap between germline ends came to 13 bases. Per the germline V gene, CDR1 is GTSNPN and CDR2 is SVGIG (reference sequence). The CDR3 region has the DNA TGTGCCTGGAGGGCCGTCTCCAAAAACACTGAAGCTTTCTTT. This sequence encodes CAWRAVSKNTEAFF.

V and J are TRBV5-4 and TRBJ2-7; a weak D match, TRBD2 (5 bases). There are 14 residues in the CDR3. Trimming stripped 0 bases from V and 7 bases from J, with 14 bases between. In germline, CDR1 is SGHNT, CDR2 YYREEE (reference sequence). The CDR3 reads CASSLEDSPGEQYF. The CDR3, as DNA: TGTGCCAGCAGCTTGGAGGATTCCCCGGGGGAGCAGTACTTC.

This chain links TRBV2 with TRBJ2-1; D is unresolved. Germline V gene sequence: CDR1 SNHLY, CDR2 FYNNEI. The V gene lost 4 bases and the J gene lost 0 bases, with 10 bases spanning the gap. The CDR3 has 15 residues. CDR3 sequence (DNA): TGTGCCAGCAGTGGCGACACCCGCTCCTACAATGAGCAGTTCTTC. Its translation: CASSGDTRSYNEQFF. The whole variable domain, remainder taken from reference TRBV2 and TRBJ2-1, is EPEVTQTPSHQVTQMGQEVILRCVPISNHLYFYWYRQILGQKVEFLVSFYNNEISEKSEIFDDQFSVERPDGSNFTLKIRSTKLEDSAMYFCASSGDTRSYNEQFFGPGTRLTVL.

The rearrangement joins TRBV11-2 to TRBJ1-2, with D tentatively TRBD1 (5 bases). V gave up 1 base and J gave up 7 bases, with 13 bases separating them. Germline CDR1 and CDR2: SGHAT and FQNNGV. This CDR3 is 14 amino acids long. This CDR3 is CASSLAATAPGYTF. The CDR3 nucleotides are TGTGCCAGCAGCTTAGCTGCGACAGCGCCTGGCTACACCTTC.

This CDR3 reads CASSIEGPTSRSYNEQFF. In nucleotides, the CDR3 is TGTGCCAGTAGTATAGAAGGGCCCACTAGCCGGTCCTACAATGAGCAGTTCTTC. The chain recombines TRBV19 with TRBJ2-1; TRBD2 might be the D (6 bases). Trimming took 0 bases from V and 1 from J, leaving 16 bases between them. This CDR3 region has 18 residues. Germline V lookup: CDR1 LNHDA, CDR2 SQIVND (reference sequence).

The chain recombines TRBV4-1 with TRBJ2-5, with 8 bases aligning to TRBD2. The V gene's germline CDR1 is MGHRA and CDR2 YSYEKL. With 0 bases clipped from V and 1 base from J, the junction kept 4 bases outside the gene matches. The CDR3 is 16 residues long. The chain's CDR3 is CASSQEAAGVQETQYF. For the CDR3, the DNA is TGCGCCAGCAGCCAAGAGGCAGCGGGGGTCCAAGAGACCCAGTACTTC.

This clone was seen a few times. This chain joins TRBV4-1 and TRBJ1-5; 10 bases match TRBD1. V lost 3 bases to trimming and J lost 4 bases; unmatched junction nucleotides: 6. Germline CDR1 is MGHRA and CDR2 is YSYEKL. The CDR3 has 16 amino acids. In nucleotides, the CDR3 is TGCGCCAGCAGCCAGGGGGGGACAGGGGCGAATCAGCCCCAGCATTTT. Amino acids: CASSQGGTGANQPQHF.

The V and J genes are TRBV18 and TRBJ2-7; 10 bases map to TRBD2. Germline CDR1 KGHSH, CDR2 LQKENI. The CDR3 loop spans 19 amino acids. J lost 3 bases, V lost 0 bases, and 14 bases had no gene match. CDR3 protein: CASSPPPTSGSDGGYEQYF. The DNA of the CDR3 is TGTGCCAGCTCACCACCGCCGACTAGCGGGTCGGATGGGGGCTACGAGCAGTACTTC.

This sequence joins TRBV6-4 and TRBJ2-3; D gene ambiguous. Germline V gene lookup returns CDR1 MRHNA and CDR2 SNTAGT. V was clipped by 3 bases and J by 2 bases, with 12 bases between them. The CDR3 contains 15 residues. CDR3 loop: CASSEGALTTDTQYF. In DNA form, the CDR3 reads TGTGCCAGCAGTGAAGGAGCGCTGACCACAGATACGCAGTATTTT.

This clone was picked up a small number of times. The J gene is TRBJ1-1, the V gene TRBV28; D might be TRBD1 (5 bases). V was cut by 3 bases and J by 2 bases, with 7 bases left in between. Per the germline V gene, CDR1 is MDHEN and CDR2 is SYDVKM. The CDR3 totals 13 residues. The CDR3: CASSLGGNTEAFF. CDR3 coding DNA: TGTGCCAGCAGTTTGGGGGGAAACACTGAAGCTTTCTTT.

The chain couples TRBV30 to TRBJ2-2; perhaps TRBD2 as D (5 bases). Deletions cut 7 bases from V and 6 bases from J, with 18 bases between. The germline V gene has CDR1 GTSNPN and CDR2 SVGIG (reference sequence). CDR3 length: 14 amino acids. As DNA, the CDR3 is TGTGCCTTGATGGACCATAGCGTCGCCGGGGAGCTGTTTTTT. Translation: CALMDHSVAGELFF.